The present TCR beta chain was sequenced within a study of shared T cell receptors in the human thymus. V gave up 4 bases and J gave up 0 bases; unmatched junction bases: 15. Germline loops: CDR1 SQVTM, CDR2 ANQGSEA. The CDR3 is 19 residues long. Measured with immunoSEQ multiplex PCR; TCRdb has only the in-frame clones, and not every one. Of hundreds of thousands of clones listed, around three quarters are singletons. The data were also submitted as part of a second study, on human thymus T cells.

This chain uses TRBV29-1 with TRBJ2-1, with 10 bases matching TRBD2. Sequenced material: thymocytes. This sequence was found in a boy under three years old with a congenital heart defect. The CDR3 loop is CSVAFGTSDRGGSYNEQFF. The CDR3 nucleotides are TGCAGCGTTGCCTTTGGGACTAGCGATAGAGGGGGCTCCTACAATGAGCAGTTCTTC.